These 21 T cell receptor beta chains were all obtained from the same sample, sequenced in a study of neurological immune-mediated disorders. TCRdb fed the 5' RACE reads into MiXCR, producing one record per CDR3 protein. The repertoire includes tens of thousands of distinct CDR3 sequences, over 3.5% of them detected once, and 2.2% sits in the top ten. Sample: PBMCs. These receptors all come from a woman between 50 and 59 years old with multiple sclerosis.

This clonotype was counted ten times or more. This may be a read error: a much more frequent sequence differs by one nucleotide. V is TRBV4-1 and J is TRBJ2-1, with unresolved D. The CDR3 contains 15 residues. V was pared by 1 base and J by 1 base, with 8 bases between. Germline V gene sequence: CDR1 MGHRA, CDR2 YSYEKL. CDR3 coding DNA: TGCGCCAGCAGCCAAGCTTCGAGATCCTACAATGAGCAGTTCTTC. Translating it yields CASSQASRSYNEQFF.

This clonotype was recorded many times. This chain uses TRBV10-3 with TRBJ2-7, with TRBD2 as a possible D gene (5 bases). Trimming left V 3 bases short and J 5 bases short, with 14 bases between. Germline V lookup: CDR1 ENHRY, CDR2 SYGVKD. This CDR3 has 14 amino acids. The CDR3 DNA reads TGTGCCATCAGTGAACCCGGGGTGAGGAACGAGCAGTACTTC. Amino acids: CAISEPGVRNEQYF.

This clonotype was observed many times. The chain links TRBV14 to TRBJ1-3; D gene unclear. Germline V gene lookup returns CDR1 SGHDN and CDR2 FVKESK. V lost 4 bases and J 4 bases, leaving 11 bases between the germline ends. This CDR3 comprises 14 residues. DNA of the CDR3: TGTGCCAGCAGCCTTCCACTTGGAGGAAACACCATATATTTT. Protein: CASSLPLGGNTIYF.

This clonotype was detected many times. This chain links TRBV2 with TRBJ2-7; D might be TRBD2 (5 bases). Trimming removed 4 bases from V and 0 bases from J, with 10 bases in between. The CDR3 sequence is 14 residues long. Germline loops: CDR1 SNHLY, CDR2 FYNNEI. The CDR3 nucleotides are TGTGCCAGCAGTGTCGGGGAGAGCTCCTACGAGCAGTACTTC. Translating gives CASSVGESSYEQYF. The full variable domain, completed using reference TRBV2 and TRBJ2-7, is EPEVTQTPSHQVTQMGQEVILRCVPISNHLYFYWYRQILGQKVEFLVSFYNNEISEKSEIFDDQFSVERPDGSNFTLKIRSTKLEDSAMYFCASSVGESSYEQYFGPGTRLTVT.

At least ten counts were recorded for this clonotype. CDR3 sequence: CASSPHATGVVDTIYF. For the CDR3, the DNA is TGTGCCAGCAGCCCCCACGCGACAGGGGTTGTTGACACCATATATTTT. This sequence joins TRBV7-2 and TRBJ1-3; 8 nucleotides line up with TRBD1. The CDR3 totals 16 residues. Germline CDR1 is SGHTA and CDR2 is FQGNSA. Trimming cost V 5 bases and J 8 bases; bases outside gene matches: 14.

This clonotype was seen repeatedly, ten times or more. This chain joins TRBV7-2 and TRBJ2-2, with a possible D match to TRBD1 (6 bases). The CDR3 consists of 15 residues. Trimming took off 5 bases at V and 6 bases at J, with 16 bases between the two ends. CDR1 and CDR2 (germline): SGHTA, FQGNSA. In DNA, the CDR3 is TGTGCCAGCAGCCTGCATGGGGGCCGGTCCGGGGAGCTGTTTTTT. Translation gives CASSLHGGRSGELFF.

This clonotype occurred many times. Here the CDR3 DNA reads TGCAGTGCTAGACTAGCGGGGCGAGACACCGAGCAGTACTTC. This encodes CSARLAGRDTEQYF. V and J are TRBV20-1 and TRBJ2-7; 9 bases map to TRBD2. The CDR3 has 14 amino acids. CDR1 and CDR2 (germline): DFQATT, SNEGSKA (reference sequence). V was clipped by 2 bases and J by 6 bases; unmatched bases: 8.

This clonotype was counted between two and nine times. This sequence joins TRBV14 and TRBJ2-1, with D maybe TRBD1 (6 bases). V was trimmed by 3 bases and J by 1 base, leaving 10 bases between them. Germline CDR1 reads SGHDN; CDR2 reads FVKESK. This CDR3 contains 15 residues. CDR3 sequence (DNA): TGTGCCAGCAGCCAGCAGGGGAATTCCTACAATGAGCAGTTCTTC. Its protein product is CASSQQGNSYNEQFF.

This clonotype has ten or more counts. The V call is TRBV6-5, the J call TRBJ2-5; D is uncertain. V was cut by 6 bases and J by 3 bases, with 11 bases left in between. From germline, CDR1 is MNHEY and CDR2 SVGAGI. The CDR3 sequence is 13 residues long. The CDR3 DNA follows: TGTGCCAGCAGGCGCGGACCAGAAGAGACCCAGTACTTC. Amino acids: CASRRGPEETQYF.

This clonotype has a count of ten or more. The rearrangement links TRBV27 to TRBJ1-1; tentatively, D is TRBD1 (5 bases). The ends were cut back, 3 bases at V and 3 bases at J, with 11 bases in the middle. The CDR3 is 14 amino acids. Germline CDR1 is MNHEY and CDR2 is SMNVEV (reference sequence). In DNA, the CDR3 is TGTGCCAGCAGTTTTTTGGGGACCCACACTGAAGCTTTCTTT. Protein: CASSFLGTHTEAFF.

This clonotype was seen a handful of times. No conserved phenylalanine or tryptophan ends this CDR3, so it is likely a read error. The chain combines TRBV7-9 with TRBJ2-3; D is unresolved. The germline CDR1 and CDR2 sequences are SEHNR and FQNEAQ (reference sequence). This CDR3 is 12 amino acids long. Trimming left V 2 bases short and J 10 bases short, with 10 bases between. The DNA for the CDR3 is TGTGCCAGCAGCTTAACCCCCGCATCGCAGTATAAT. Translation: CASSLTPASQYN.

Concerning this clonotype: The CDR3 ends on some other residue instead of the conserved phenylalanine or tryptophan, so this is likely a read error. V usage is TRBV20-1 and J usage is TRBJ2-6, with TRBD1 matching 7 bases. Germline V CDR1 and CDR2: DFQATT, SNEGSKA (reference sequence). There are 15 residues in the CDR3. With V trimmed by 6 bases and J by 2 bases, 7 bases remained unmatched. The CDR3 sequence: CSAPARGTGANVLTC. The DNA of the CDR3 is TGCAGTGCCCCAGCCAGGGGGACTGGGGCCAACGTCCTGACTTGC.

At least ten counts were recorded for this clonotype. This chain joins TRBV20-1 and TRBJ2-3; D is undetermined. CDR1 is DFQATT, CDR2 SNEGSKA, per germline (reference sequence). The CDR3 has 12 amino acids. Trimming stripped 3 bases from V and 6 bases from J, with 10 bases between. The CDR3 loop reads CSASVGFDTQYF. In nucleotides, the CDR3 is TGCAGTGCTAGTGTAGGGTTCGATACGCAGTATTTT.

This clonotype was seen more than once but under ten times. The chain carries TRBV20-1 and TRBJ2-1; 8 bases are shared with TRBD2. Looked up from germline, CDR1 is DFQATT and CDR2 is SNEGSKA (reference sequence). Trimming cost V 0 bases and J 7 bases; bases outside gene matches: 8. The CDR3 spans 15 residues. The CDR3 sequence is CSARDILAGGNEQFF. The DNA of the CDR3 is TGCAGTGCTAGAGATATCCTGGCGGGAGGAAATGAGCAGTTCTTC.

This clonotype came up many times. V gene TRBV12-3 or TRBV12-4 combines with J gene TRBJ2-7; D remains unclear. The length of the CDR3 is 14 residues. The V gene lost 3 bases and the J gene lost 5 bases, with 14 bases spanning the gap. CDR3 amino acids: CASSFHGETDEQYF. In DNA, the CDR3 is TGTGCCAGCAGTTTCCATGGAGAGACCGACGAGCAGTACTTC.

This clonotype was found many times. The chain employs TRBV20-1 and TRBJ1-2, with a possible D match to TRBD1 (5 bases). V lost 4 bases to trimming and J lost 3 bases, with 21 bases between them. Germline V gene sequence: CDR1 DFQATT, CDR2 SNEGSKA (reference sequence). The CDR3 runs to 16 residues. The CDR3 spells CSAIEGAVRMDYGYTF. The CDR3 nucleotides read TGCAGTGCTATAGAAGGGGCAGTAAGGATGGACTATGGCTACACCTTC.

This clonotype was counted at least ten times. V gene TRBV12-3 or TRBV12-4 combines with J gene TRBJ2-7, with D possibly TRBD2 on 5 matching bases. This CDR3 has 14 residues. The V and J ends lost 5 bases and 0 bases respectively, with 11 bases between them. The CDR3 nucleotides read TGTGCCAGCAGTCCCCGCCGGGACTCCTACGAGCAGTACTTC. Its protein is CASSPRRDSYEQYF.

This clonotype was recorded at least ten times. The V gene is TRBV6-5, the J gene TRBJ2-1, with 10 bases matching TRBD2. Germline V gene lookup returns CDR1 MNHEY and CDR2 SVGAGI. This CDR3 has 15 residues. V shed 6 bases, J shed 5 bases, and the junction held 7 bases outside the gene matches. DNA of the CDR3: TGTGCCAGCAGACGACTAGCGGGTCTAAACAATGAGCAGTTCTTC. Translating gives CASRRLAGLNNEQFF.

This clonotype was picked up many times. This sequence joins TRBV20-1 and TRBJ2-6, with D possibly matching TRBD1 (5 bases). V gave up 4 bases and J gave up 0 bases, with 13 bases separating them. This CDR3 contains 16 residues. Germline V gene data show CDR1 as DFQATT and CDR2 as SNEGSKA (reference sequence). The DNA for the CDR3 is TGCAGTGCTACTGACAGACTCAACTCTGGGGCCAACGTCCTGACTTTC. Translation: CSATDRLNSGANVLTF.

This clonotype was detected ten times or more. The genes are TRBV7-6 and TRBJ2-3, with TRBD2 matching over 9 bases. This CDR3 region has 15 residues. The germline CDR1 and CDR2 sequences are SGHVS and FNYEAQ. J lost 4 bases, V lost 3 bases, and 5 bases had no gene match. The CDR3 is CASSFGGRAPDTQYF. CDR3 DNA: TGTGCCAGCAGCTTCGGCGGGAGGGCCCCAGATACGCAGTATTTT. Complete variable domain (other parts from reference TRBV7-6 and TRBJ2-3): GAGVSQSPRYKVTKRGQDVALRCDPISGHVSLYWYRQALGQGPEFLTYFNYEAQQDKSGLPNDRFSAERPEGSISTLTIQRTEQRDSAMYRCASSFGGRAPDTQYFGPGTRLTVL.

This clonotype has a count of ten or more. The rearrangement joins TRBV7-2 to TRBJ1-2; D possibly corresponds to TRBD1 (5 bases). Germline V gene data show CDR1 as SGHTA and CDR2 as FQGNSA. CDR3 length: 15 residues. Trimming removed 2 bases at V and 5 bases at J, with 15 bases between. The DNA of the CDR3 is TGTGCCAGCAGCTTACGGCCCCAGGGAGAATATGGCTACACCTTC. Protein sequence: CASSLRPQGEYGYTF.